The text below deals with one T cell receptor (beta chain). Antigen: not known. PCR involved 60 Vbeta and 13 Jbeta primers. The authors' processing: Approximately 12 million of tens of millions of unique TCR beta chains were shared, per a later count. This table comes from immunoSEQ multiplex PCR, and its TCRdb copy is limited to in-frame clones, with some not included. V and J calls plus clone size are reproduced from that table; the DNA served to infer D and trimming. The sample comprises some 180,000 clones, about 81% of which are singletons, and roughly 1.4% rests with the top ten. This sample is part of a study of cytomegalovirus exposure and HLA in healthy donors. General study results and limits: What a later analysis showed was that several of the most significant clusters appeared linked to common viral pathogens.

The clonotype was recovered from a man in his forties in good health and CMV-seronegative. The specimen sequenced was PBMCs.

CDR3 bases: TGCAGTGCTAGCGGGAAGGATGAGCAGTTCTTC. Amino acid sequence: CSASGKDEQFF. The chain links TRBV20-1 to TRBJ2-1; perhaps TRBD2 as D (5 bases). Per the germline V gene, CDR1 is DFQATT and CDR2 is SNEGSKA (reference sequence). This CDR3 comprises 11 residues. Deletions cut 3 bases from V and 8 bases from J, with 8 bases between.